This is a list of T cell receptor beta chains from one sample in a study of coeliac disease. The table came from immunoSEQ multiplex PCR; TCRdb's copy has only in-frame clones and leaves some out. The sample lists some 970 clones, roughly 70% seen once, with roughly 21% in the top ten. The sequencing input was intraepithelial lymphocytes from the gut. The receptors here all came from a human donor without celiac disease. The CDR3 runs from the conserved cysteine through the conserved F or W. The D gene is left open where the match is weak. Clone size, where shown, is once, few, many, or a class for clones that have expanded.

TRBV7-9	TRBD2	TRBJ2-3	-	TGTGCCAGCAGCCCTATAGCGGGATTCACAGATACGCAGTATTTT	CASSPIAGFTDTQYF
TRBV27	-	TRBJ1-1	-	TGTGCCAGCAGGAGGACACCGGGGGGCACTGAAGCTTTCTTT	CASRRTPGGTEAFF
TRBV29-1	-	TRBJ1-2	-	TGCAGCGCCTACTCTACAGGGAACTATGGCTACACCTTC	CSAYSTGNYGYTF
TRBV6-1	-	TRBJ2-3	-	TGTGCCAGCAGGGGCCACCAAGATACGCAGTATTTT	CASRGHQDTQYF
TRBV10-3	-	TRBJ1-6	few	TGTGCCGCCAGGCGAGGGGGAGAGGGTTCACCCCTCCACTTT	CAARRGGEGSPLHF
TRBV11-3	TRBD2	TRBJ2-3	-	TGTGCCAGCAGCTTACCCGGTGTAGCGGGGGAGCTCACAGATACGCAGTATTTT	CASSLPGVAGELTDTQYF
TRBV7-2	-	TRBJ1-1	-	TGTGCCAGCAGCTTAGCCCACCTTGGCGGGGCGGATGAAGCTTTCTTT	CASSLAHLGGADEAFF
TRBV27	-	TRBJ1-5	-	TGTGCCAGCAGTTTATCCAGGGTGCATCAGCCCCAGCATTTT	CASSLSRVHQPQHF
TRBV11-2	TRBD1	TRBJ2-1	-	TGTGCCAGCAGCCCCACAGGGGCTGAGCAGTTCTTC	CASSPTGAEQFF
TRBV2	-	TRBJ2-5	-	TGTGCCAGCAGTGAAGTGAAATGGGCCCTCAGGGAGACCCAGTACTTC	CASSEVKWALRETQYF
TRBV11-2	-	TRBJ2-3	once	TGTGCCAGCAGCTTACGGGGGGCAAGCACAGATACGCAGTATTTT	CASSLRGASTDTQYF
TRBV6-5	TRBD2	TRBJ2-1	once	TGTGCCAGCAGGCGGGGACTAGCTTCCAATGAGCAGTTCTTC	CASRRGLASNEQFF
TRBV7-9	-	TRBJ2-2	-	TGTGCCAGCAGCGCCGACAGTCCTCGTGACACCGGGGAGCTGTTTTTT	CASSADSPRDTGELFF
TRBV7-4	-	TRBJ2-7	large	TGTGCCAGCAGCCACCGCAGGGGCCCCATAAGGTACGAGCAGTACTTC	CASSHRRGPIRYEQYF
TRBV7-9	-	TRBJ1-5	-	TGTGCCAGCAGCTTAGGCGGGGACGGTCAGCCCCAGCATTTT	CASSLGGDGQPQHF
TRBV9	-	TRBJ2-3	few	TGTGCCAGCAGCGCCGGCGGGTATACGCAGTATTTT	CASSAGGYTQYF
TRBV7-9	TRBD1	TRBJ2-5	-	TGTGCCAGCAGCTTCCTAGAAGGACAGGGACCCCTGGAGCAGTACTTC	CASSFLEGQGPLEQYF
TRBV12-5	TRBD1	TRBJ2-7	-	TGTGCTAGTGGTCGCGACAGGGTGGGCGACGAGCAGTACTTC	CASGRDRVGDEQYF
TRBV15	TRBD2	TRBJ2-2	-	TGTGCCACCAGCAGAGACCCTCTAGCGGGGGCTGGTGGGGAGCTGTTTTTT	CATSRDPLAGAGGELFF
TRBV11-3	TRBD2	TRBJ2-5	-	TGTGCCAGCAGCTCGGGACTAGCGGGGGGCCGGGAGACCCAGTACTTC	CASSSGLAGGRETQYF
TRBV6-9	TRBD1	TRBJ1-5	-	TGTGCCAGCAGTGGGACAGGGTATAGCAATCAGCCCCAGCATTTT	CASSGTGYSNQPQHF
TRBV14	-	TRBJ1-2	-	TGTGCCAGCAGCTCCCGGGGGGAGGGCTACACCTTC	CASSSRGEGYTF
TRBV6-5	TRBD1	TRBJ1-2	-	TGTGCCAGCAGCGACCCCGGGACAGCTAGCTATGGCTACACCTTC	CASSDPGTASYGYTF
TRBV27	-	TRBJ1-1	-	TGTGCCAGCAGTACCCTACAGGGCCTCGGTTACACTGAAGCTTTCTTT	CASSTLQGLGYTEAFF
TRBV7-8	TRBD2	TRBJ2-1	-	TGTGCCAGCAGCTTAGGTCTAGCGGGGGGCCACAATGAGCAGTTCTTC	CASSLGLAGGHNEQFF
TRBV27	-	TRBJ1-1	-	TGTGCCAGCAGTCCCATGGGGGGCACTGAAGCTTTCTTT	CASSPMGGTEAFF
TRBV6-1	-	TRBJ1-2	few	TGTGCCAGCAGTGAATCGGGGGAAGTTGGCTACACCTTC	CASSESGEVGYTF
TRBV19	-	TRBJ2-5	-	TGTGCCAGTAGTCCCACAAAACCGGGAGAGACCCAGTACTTC	CASSPTKPGETQYF
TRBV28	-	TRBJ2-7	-	TGTGCCAGCAGTTTAAGCCCCGGACAGCACGAGCAGTACTTC	CASSLSPGQHEQYF
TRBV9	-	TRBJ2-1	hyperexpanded	TGTGCCAGCAGCGTAGCTTGGGGGGATGAGCAGTTCTTC	CASSVAWGDEQFF
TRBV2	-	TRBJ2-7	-	TGTGCCAGCAGTGAACGGGGAGGGGGGCAGTACTTC	CASSERGGGQYF
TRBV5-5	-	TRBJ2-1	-	TGTGCCAGCAGCCAGGACAGCTACAATGAGCAGTTCTTC	CASSQDSYNEQFF
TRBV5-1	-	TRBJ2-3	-	TGCGCCAGCAGCTTGGACCGTTATGGCGCCGGGACAGATACGCAGTATTTT	CASSLDRYGAGTDTQYF
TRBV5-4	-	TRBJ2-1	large	TGTGCCAGCAGGCCGGGACTGCCCTCCTACAATGAGCAGTTCTTC	CASRPGLPSYNEQFF
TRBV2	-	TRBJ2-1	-	TGTGCCAGCAGCCCTTTCCTGACAGGCGAGAGTGAGCAGTTCTTC	CASSPFLTGESEQFF
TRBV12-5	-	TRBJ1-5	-	TGTGCTAGTGGGCCCACCTCGAGTTGCACCCTCAATCAGCCCCAGCATTTT	CASGPTSSCTLNQPQHF
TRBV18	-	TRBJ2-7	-	TGTGCCAGCTCACCCGGGGTGGGGAGCTACGAGCAGTACTTC	CASSPGVGSYEQYF
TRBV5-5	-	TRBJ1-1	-	TGTGCCAGCAGCCCGGATCTAAGGGGCTCGAGTGAAGCTTTCTTT	CASSPDLRGSSEAFF
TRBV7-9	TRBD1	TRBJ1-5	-	TGTGCCAGCAGCTTTACAGGGGAAGGGAATCAGCCCCAGCATTTT	CASSFTGEGNQPQHF
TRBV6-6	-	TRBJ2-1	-	TGTGCCAGCACTCTCCTTTCGGCGGCCAATGAGCAGTTCTTC	CASTLLSAANEQFF
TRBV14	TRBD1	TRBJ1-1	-	TGTGCCAGCAGCCAAGTTCGACAGGGGGCTGTGAACACTGAAGCTTTCTTT	CASSQVRQGAVNTEAFF